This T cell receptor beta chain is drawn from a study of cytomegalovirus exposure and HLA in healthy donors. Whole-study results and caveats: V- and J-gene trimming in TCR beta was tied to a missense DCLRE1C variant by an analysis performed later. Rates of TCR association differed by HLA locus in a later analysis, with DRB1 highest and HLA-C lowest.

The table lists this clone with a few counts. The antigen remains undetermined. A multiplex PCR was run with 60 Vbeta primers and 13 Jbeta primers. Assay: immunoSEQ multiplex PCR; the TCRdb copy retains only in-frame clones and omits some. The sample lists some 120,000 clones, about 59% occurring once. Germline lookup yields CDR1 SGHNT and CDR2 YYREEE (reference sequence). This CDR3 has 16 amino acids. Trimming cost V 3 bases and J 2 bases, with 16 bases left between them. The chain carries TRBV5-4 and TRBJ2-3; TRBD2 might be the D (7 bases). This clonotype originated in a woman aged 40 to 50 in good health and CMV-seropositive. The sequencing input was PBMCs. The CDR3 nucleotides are TGTGCCAGCAGCTCGGTAAAGGGGGGGGCCACAGATACGCAGTATTTT. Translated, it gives CASSSVKGGATDTQYF.